The 24 T cell receptor beta chains in this list originate from one sample, sequenced in a study of graft-versus-host responses after intestinal transplantation. Using immunoSEQ multiplex PCR, the repertoire was profiled, and TCRdb retains in-frame clones only, with some absent. This sample carries about 97,000 clones, just under 95% of them seen once, and the ten largest clones take over 0.06%. Antigen specificity for these receptors is unknown. The sample here was unstimulated CD8+ T cells sorted from spleen or lymph node cells, taken before transplant. The receptors here all came from a human donor who was the organ donor for an intestinal transplant.

The chain joins TRBV6-5 to TRBJ2-3, with TRBD1 identical over 9 bases. V dropped 4 bases and J dropped 4; count of bases not matched to a gene: 0. Germline V CDR1 and CDR2: MNHEY, SVGAGI. The CDR3 totals 13 residues. The CDR3 spells CASSWDRADTQYF. The CDR3 DNA follows: TGTGCCAGCAGTTGGGACAGGGCAGATACGCAGTATTTT.

V is TRBV13 and J is TRBJ1-1; 8 nucleotides line up with TRBD1. In germline, CDR1 is PRHDT, CDR2 FYEKMQ (reference sequence). The length of the CDR3 is 17 residues. The junction had 16 bases not matched to a gene; V was cut back by 5 bases and J by 5 bases. The CDR3 DNA is TGTGCCAGCAGCCCTACGGAGGGGGCAGGGGGCGGAACTGAAGCTTTCTTT. Its translation is CASSPTEGAGGGTEAFF.

The V and J genes are TRBV7-9 and TRBJ2-5; perhaps TRBD1 as D (5 bases). V dropped 5 bases and J dropped 1 base, with 14 bases sitting between them. The CDR3 runs 15 residues. Germline CDR1 SEHNR, CDR2 FQNEAQ (reference sequence). The CDR3 region has the DNA TGTGCCAGCAGCACATTGTTAGGGGCCCAAGAGACCCAGTACTTC. It yields the protein CASSTLLGAQETQYF.

This CDR3 is CASSHAGGSYNEQFF. CDR3 DNA sequence: TGTGCCAGCAGCCACGCGGGAGGCTCCTACAATGAGCAGTTCTTC. The rearrangement links TRBV14 to TRBJ2-1; 8 bases match TRBD2. CDR1 SGHDN and CDR2 FVKESK come from the germline V gene. Trimming removed 3 bases from V and 0 bases from J; junction bases left unmatched: 1. The CDR3 is 15 amino acids.

The table lists this clone with a count of one. V gene TRBV2 combines with J gene TRBJ2-1, with 7 nucleotides matching TRBD1. The V gene end was trimmed by 6 bases and the J gene end by 4 bases; junction bases not matched to a gene: 9. This CDR3 has 15 residues. CDR1 is SNHLY and CDR2 is FYNNEI in the germline V gene. The CDR3 protein is CASSPRDRPYNEQFF. In DNA, the CDR3 is TGTGCCAGCAGCCCCCGGGACAGACCATACAATGAGCAGTTCTTC. The full variable domain, in which reference TRBV2 and TRBJ2-1 provide the parts outside the CDR3, is EPEVTQTPSHQVTQMGQEVILRCVPISNHLYFYWYRQILGQKVEFLVSFYNNEISEKSEIFDDQFSVERPDGSNFTLKIRSTKLEDSAMYFCASSPRDRPYNEQFFGPGTRLTVL.

A remark on this clone: Germline is not matched at one junction end, which may reflect a read error. The chain couples TRBV10-3 to TRBJ1-1; D is ambiguous. CDR3 length: 13 amino acids. Germline CDR1 reads ENHRY; CDR2 reads SYGVKD. This chain's CDR3 is CAITESMNTEAFF. The CDR3 DNA reads as TGTGCCATCACTGAGAGCATGAACACTGAAGCTTTCTTT.

The chain employs TRBV28 and TRBJ2-5, with D unclear. The length of the CDR3 is 16 residues. CDR1 is MDHEN, CDR2 SYDVKM, per germline. V was pared by 2 bases and J by 0 bases, with 13 bases between. The CDR3 nucleotides are TGTGCCAGCAGTTTAGGGCCTTCCCAGTACCAAGAGACCCAGTACTTC. This codes for CASSLGPSQYQETQYF.

The chain has TRBV5-6 and TRBJ2-1; D possibly corresponds to TRBD2 (5 bases). V shed 0 bases and J shed 2 bases, with 12 bases lying between them. The CDR3 spans 16 residues. Germline CDR1 reads SGHDT; CDR2 reads YYEEEE. CDR3 in DNA: TGTGCCAGCAGCTTGGGAGTAGCGATAACCTACAATGAGCAGTTCTTC. This sequence encodes CASSLGVAITYNEQFF.

This chain connects TRBV27 to TRBJ2-1; D is unclear. CDR3 size: 16 residues. V lost 0 bases and J 6 bases, leaving 15 bases between the germline ends. The germline CDR1 and CDR2 sequences are MNHEY and SMNVEV (reference sequence). As DNA, the CDR3 is TGTGCCAGCAGTTTATCGTCTGACGGGTGGTCCAATGAGCAGTTCTTC. Protein product: CASSLSSDGWSNEQFF.

This chain joins TRBV10-2 and TRBJ2-7; 10 bases fit TRBD2. J was trimmed by 4 bases and V by 10 bases; bases with no gene match: 22. The CDR3 is 18 amino acids. Germline CDR1 reads WSHSY; CDR2 reads SAAADI. This chain's CDR3 is CATQTLAGVEKSGYEQYF. CDR3 coding DNA: TGCGCCACCCAGACCCTAGCGGGAGTGGAAAAATCGGGGTACGAGCAGTACTTC.

As DNA, the CDR3 is TGCAGCGTTGAGCGGGCTCGGTCCTACGAAGCTTTCTTT. It is translated as CSVERARSYEAFF. The V gene is TRBV29-1, the J gene TRBJ1-1; D remains ambiguous. Germline V gene data show CDR1 as SQVTM and CDR2 as ANQGSEA. The CDR3 has 13 amino acids. V dropped 3 bases and J dropped 8 bases, with 16 bases sitting between them.

The V gene is TRBV6-1, the J gene TRBJ2-7; D is possibly TRBD1 (5 bases). The germline gives CDR1 MNHNS, CDR2 SASEGT. There are 15 residues in the CDR3. Trimming left V 5 bases short and J 4 bases short, with 18 bases between. The CDR3 nucleotides read TGTGCCAGCAGTTCCGGACATTCTGGGTTTTACGAGCAGTACTTC. The encoded protein is CASSSGHSGFYEQYF.

This chain connects TRBV25-1 to TRBJ1-1; no clear D. This CDR3 comprises 11 residues. Germline assignment: CDR1 MGHDK and CDR2 SYGVNS. The CDR3 here is CACVSGTEAFF. The CDR3 coding sequence is TGTGCTTGCGTATCGGGGACTGAAGCTTTCTTT. Full variable domain (outside the CDR3, taken from reference TRBV25-1 and TRBJ1-1): EADIYQTPRYLVIGTGKKITLECSQTMGHDKMYWYQQDPGMELHLIHYSYGVNSTEKGDLSSESTVSRIRTEHFPLTLESARPSHTSQYLCACVSGTEAFFGQGTRLTVV.

The chain uses TRBV4-1 and TRBJ2-3, with 13 bases lining up with TRBD2. Germline V gene lookup returns CDR1 MGHRA and CDR2 YSYEKL. Unmatched junction bases numbered 10, after V lost 1 base and J lost 3 bases. This CDR3 has 19 residues. The CDR3 bases are TGCGCCAGCAGCCAAGTAGGGACTAGCGGGGACCTAGGGACAGATACGCAGTATTTT. Translation: CASSQVGTSGDLGTDTQYF.

V is TRBV2 and J is TRBJ1-2, with a possible D match to TRBD1 (5 bases). Germline CDR1 reads SNHLY; CDR2 reads FYNNEI. The CDR3 length is 13 residues. V was clipped by 6 bases and J by 0 bases, with 8 bases between them. DNA of the CDR3: TGTGCCAGCAGACAGGCGACTAACTATGGCTACACCTTC. Translating gives CASRQATNYGYTF.

This clone was seen only once. The chain has TRBV27 and TRBJ2-7; 8 bases fit TRBD2. V lost 3 bases to trimming and J lost 4 bases; unmatched junction nucleotides: 11. Germline CDR1 reads MNHEY; CDR2 reads SMNVEV (reference sequence). The CDR3 loop spans 16 amino acids. CDR3 nucleotide sequence: TGTGCCAGCAGTTTCGGGGGGGTTCTTGGACCTTACGAGCAGTACTTC. Translating it yields CASSFGGVLGPYEQYF.

The V call is TRBV5-1, the J call TRBJ1-4; the match to TRBD1 covers 7 bases. CDR3 length equals 17 residues. In germline, CDR1 is SGHRS, CDR2 YFSETQ. Trimming at V came to 3 bases and at J to 10 bases, leaving 18 bases not matched to a gene. The CDR3 here is CASSSRQGYDGSRKLFF. The CDR3 DNA is TGCGCCAGCAGCTCGAGACAGGGTTATGACGGATCACGAAAACTGTTTTTT.

This clone has just one count. This rearrangement joins TRBV30 to TRBJ2-7, with TRBD1 as a possible D gene (5 bases). The germline V gene has CDR1 GTSNPN and CDR2 SVGIG (reference sequence). The CDR3 runs 17 residues. V lost 0 bases and J 5 bases, leaving 23 bases between the germline ends. CDR3 loop: CAWSVLPLPLGVNEQYF. The CDR3 DNA reads as TGTGCCTGGAGTGTACTACCCCTCCCTTTAGGGGTGAACGAGCAGTACTTC.

The genes are TRBV10-3 and TRBJ2-1; 9 bases match TRBD2. J was trimmed by 2 bases and V by 6 bases; bases with no gene match: 14. The germline CDR1 and CDR2 sequences are ENHRY and SYGVKD. This CDR3 has 18 residues. The CDR3 is CAIRRASGILSPYNEQFF. CDR3 in DNA: TGTGCCATCAGGAGGGCTAGCGGGATCTTATCGCCCTACAATGAGCAGTTCTTC.

V is TRBV19 and J is TRBJ2-1; 7 nucleotides match TRBD2. The CDR3 length is 13 residues. After removal of 6 bases from V and 5 bases from J, the junction contained 4 bases not matched to a gene. CDR1 is LNHDA and CDR2 is SQIVND in the germline V gene (reference sequence). Here the CDR3 DNA reads TGTGCCAGTAGCTGGGGGAGGGACAATGAGCAGTTCTTC. Its protein product is CASSWGRDNEQFF.

V is TRBV11-3 and J is TRBJ2-3, with TRBD1 matching over 7 bases. With V trimmed by 7 bases and J by 5 bases, 6 bases remained unmatched. The germline V gene encodes CDR1 SGHNT and CDR2 YENEEA. The CDR3 loop spans 13 amino acids. Here the CDR3 reads CASMEAGGDTQYF. The CDR3, as DNA: TGTGCCAGCATGGAGGCAGGGGGAGATACGCAGTATTTT.

This sequence joins TRBV11-2 and TRBJ1-1, with TRBD1 identical over 10 bases. Germline CDR1 SGHAT, CDR2 FQNNGV. V gave up 9 bases and J gave up 5 bases; unmatched junction bases: 12. The CDR3 covers 15 residues. CDR3 protein: CARATGQGKETEAFF. CDR3 bases: TGTGCCAGGGCGACGGGACAGGGGAAAGAAACTGAAGCTTTCTTT.

This chain joins TRBV10-3 and TRBJ1-1; D might be TRBD1 (5 bases). The V end was cut by 7 bases, the J end by 4 bases, with 16 bases between. The CDR3 contains 14 residues. CDR1 is ENHRY, CDR2 SYGVKD, per germline. The CDR3 nucleotides are TGTGCCATCAAGGACGGGGACTGGGGCACTGAAGCTTTCTTT. This gives the protein CAIKDGDWGTEAFF.

This clone has just one count. Other DNA variants within this sample encode the same CDR3. The V gene is TRBV6-4, the J gene TRBJ1-2, with D perhaps TRBD1 (5 bases). Trimming removed 2 bases at V and 6 bases at J, with 10 bases between. CDR1 is MRHNA and CDR2 is SNTAGT in the germline V gene. This CDR3 contains 13 residues. The CDR3 sequence is CASSDGGGNGYTF. The CDR3 bases are TGTGCCAGCAGTGACGGGGGGGGGAATGGCTACACCTTC.